Reported below is one T cell receptor (beta chain). The PCR contained 60 Vbeta and 13 Jbeta primers. Assay: immunoSEQ multiplex PCR; the TCRdb copy retains only in-frame clones and omits some. The table lists roughly 100,000 clones, around four fifths of them singletons. The sample belongs to a study of cytomegalovirus exposure and HLA in healthy donors. The CDR3 extends over 19 amino acids. This chain uses TRBV21-1 with TRBJ1-4; the D call of TRBD1 is as the table states it, not checked on the DNA. TRBV21-1 is a pseudogene. The TCR sequence derives from a man aged 25 to 40 in good health and CMV-seronegative. Input material: PBMCs. The chain's CDR3 is CASYDKSRDRDPPDEKLFF. CDR3 nucleotide sequence: TGTGCCAGCTATGACAAAAGCCGGGACAGGGATCCTCCAGACGAAAAACTGTTTTTT.